The sequence of this TCR beta chain was determined in a study of human T cells and chemical hapten exposure. The overall study: Yields of TCR per sample differed, chiefly owing to small differences in pooled library volume.

Points on this clonotype: The antigen is undetermined.

The J segment lost 7 bases and the V segment lost 5 bases, leaving 9 bases of the junction unmatched. Germline-derived CDR1 and CDR2 are SGHVS and FQNEAQ. This CDR3 is built from 15 residues. For the library, individual cDNA molecules each received unique molecular identifiers. TCRdb re-analysed the RACE reads in MiXCR, keeping a single row per CDR3 protein. This table holds 380,000 or so distinct CDR3 sequences, roughly 5% found once. General study findings and limits: Expanded TCRs clustered into significantly more large CDR3 similarity groups than controls, the analysis revealed.

Described time point: patch test 1, 2 weeks after DPC sensitization. This sample's treatment: therapeutic diphenylcyclopropenone sensitization with weekly scalp DPC. The sample in question was whole blood, obtained in connection with sensitization to the hapten diphenylcyclopropenone (DPC). The chain recombines TRBV7-8 with TRBJ2-2, with TRBD2 matching 8 bases. The origin of this receptor is a woman aged 45-60 years with alopecia areata. Some clones in this sample may be carry-over from other donors' samples. CDR3 sequence (DNA): TGTGCCAGCAGCCACACTAGCGGCACAAACGGGGAGCTGTTTTTT. It yields the protein CASSHTSGTNGELFF.